Presented here are 32 T cell receptor beta chains from one specimen sequenced in a study of blood T cell repertoires in COVID-19 (dated by TCRdb to about 2020). Library construction relied on the immunoSEQ multiplex PCR assay. TCRdb holds this immuneACCESS table with in-frame rearrangements only. Some clones are missing; in checked studies, unresolved V genes explain under half, and the rest has no known cause. The sample table contains 92,000 or so clones; only one count was recorded for about nine tenths of them. The leading ten clones occupy over 0.45% of the sample. Specimen: peripheral blood. All receptors derive from a man aged 55 to 70 with acute or convalescent COVID-19.

The V call is TRBV7-6, the J call TRBJ1-1; TRBD1 agrees at 8 bases. Germline V CDR1 and CDR2: SGHVS, FNYEAQ. The V and J ends lost 4 bases and 9 bases, in that order; junction bases with no gene match: 7. The CDR3 loop spans 13 amino acids. The DNA for the CDR3 is TGTGCCAGCAGCTCGATGACAGGGGCGAAAGCTTTCTTT. This codes for CASSSMTGAKAFF.

The chain has TRBV6-5 and TRBJ1-1; no firm D call. The germline V gene encodes CDR1 MNHEY and CDR2 SVGAGI. The germline V and J ends were trimmed by 7 bases and 11 bases, with 17 bases remaining between them. The CDR3 covers 12 residues. In DNA, the CDR3 is TGTGCCAGCACCCCAAGCGGAGGATTCGCTTTCTTT. Amino acids: CASTPSGGFAFF.

J is TRBJ2-5 and V is TRBV3-1 (or the pseudogene TRBV3-2); maybe TRBD1 (6 bases). The V gene lost 4 bases and the J gene lost 5 bases, with 11 bases spanning the gap. The CDR3 totals 13 residues. The germline V gene has CDR1 LGHDT and CDR2 YNNKEL (reference sequence). For the CDR3, the DNA is TGTGCCAGCAGCCCAGGGGCCCCGGAGACCCAGTACTTC. Its protein product is CASSPGAPETQYF.

The genes are TRBV5-1 and TRBJ1-5; possible D gene TRBD1, 5 bases. Germline values: CDR1 SGHRS, CDR2 YFSETQ. Trimming cost V 2 bases and J 4 bases, with 10 bases left between them. The CDR3 is 14 amino acids. The CDR3 DNA reads TGCGCCAGCAGCTTCGGGGGAAATAATCAGCCCCAGCATTTT. Residues: CASSFGGNNQPQHF.

CDR3 nucleotides: TGTGCCAGCAGTTTGGGGGGACCTAGCACAGATACGCAGTATTTT. Protein product: CASSLGGPSTDTQYF. The chain couples TRBV7-2 to TRBJ2-3; a weak D match, TRBD2 (6 bases). This CDR3 spans 15 amino acids. Germline CDR1 and CDR2: SGHTA and FQGNSA. The V and J ends lost 6 bases and 0 bases respectively, with 13 bases between them.

The chain has TRBV18 and TRBJ1-4; TRBD1 aligns across 11 bases. The CDR3 runs 14 residues. From germline, CDR1 is KGHSH and CDR2 LQKENI. With V trimmed by 6 bases and J by 7 bases, 4 bases remained unmatched. The CDR3, as DNA: TGTGCCAGCTCGCTGGACAGGGGGCCTGAAAAACTGTTTTTT. It translates to CASSLDRGPEKLFF.

This clone has just a few counts. The genes are TRBV2 and TRBJ2-1; 8 bases fit TRBD1. Germline CDR1 reads SNHLY; CDR2 reads FYNNEI. The CDR3 consists of 15 residues. Trimming took 7 bases from V and 6 from J; bases not matched to a gene: 11. As DNA, the CDR3 is TGTGCCAGCATTCTAGAGGACAGGGTTTTCAATGAGCAGTTCTTC. It encodes CASILEDRVFNEQFF.

The chain combines TRBV29-1 with TRBJ2-3, with D possibly matching TRBD1 (5 bases). Trimming cost V 1 base and J 2 bases, with 16 bases left between them. CDR3 length equals 16 residues. Germline-derived CDR1 and CDR2 are SQVTM and ANQGSEA. The chain's CDR3 is CSVEGGSGKVTDTQYF. CDR3 coding DNA: TGCAGCGTTGAAGGTGGGTCAGGGAAGGTCACAGATACGCAGTATTTT.

The CDR3 region is CSVQRGEQFF. CDR3 DNA sequence: TGCAGCGTTCAGCGGGGAGAGCAGTTCTTC. V and J are TRBV29-1 and TRBJ2-1; TRBD2 matches at 7 bases. This CDR3 has 10 residues. Germline V gene sequence: CDR1 SQVTM, CDR2 ANQGSEA. V dropped 5 bases and J dropped 10; count of bases not matched to a gene: 2.

The chain is built from TRBV4-2 and TRBJ2-1; the match to TRBD1 covers 9 bases. The CDR3 contains 18 residues. V shed 2 bases, J shed 8 bases, and the junction held 16 bases outside the gene matches. From germline, CDR1 is LGHNA and CDR2 YNFKEQ. The CDR3 spells CASSQITGAGQGSDEQFF. CDR3 sequence (DNA): TGTGCCAGCAGCCAAATAACGGGGGCAGGACAGGGGTCCGATGAGCAGTTCTTC.

This chain connects TRBV6-1 to TRBJ1-4, with D perhaps TRBD1 (5 bases). V lost 2 bases and J 0 bases, leaving 13 bases between the germline ends. This CDR3 is built from 17 residues. CDR1 MNHNS and CDR2 SASEGT come from the germline V gene. The CDR3 bases are TGTGCCAGCAGTGAACTATTCGGGACTACAACTAATGAAAAACTGTTTTTT. This encodes CASSELFGTTTNEKLFF.

This clone was seen a single time. The gene calls are TRBV6-4 and TRBJ2-1; possibly TRBD1 for D (7 bases). The CDR3 runs to 12 residues. The germline V gene encodes CDR1 MRHNA and CDR2 SNTAGT. V was clipped by 2 bases and J by 15 bases, with 14 bases between them. The CDR3 is CASSDPRQGLFF. The DNA for the CDR3 is TGTGCCAGCAGTGACCCCAGACAGGGACTGTTCTTC.

The chain employs TRBV21-1 and TRBJ2-2; the table's D call, TRBD1, has no DNA check behind it. TRBV21-1 is annotated as a pseudogene. This CDR3 is 12 amino acids long. For the CDR3, the DNA is TGTGCCAGCAGCAGCAGGACCGGGGAGCTGTTTTTT. Residues: CASSSRTGELFF.

The J gene is TRBJ2-7, the V gene TRBV6-5; no clear D gene. The CDR3 contains 13 residues. Germline V CDR1 and CDR2: MNHEY, SVGAGI. V lost 2 bases, J lost 6 bases, and 11 bases lay in between. CDR3 DNA: TGTGCCAGCAGTTACACCTCTAGAGGCGAGCAGTACTTC. This sequence encodes CASSYTSRGEQYF.

The rearrangement joins TRBV5-1 to TRBJ2-1; 9 nucleotides line up with TRBD2. Looked up from germline, CDR1 is SGHRS and CDR2 is YFSETQ. V lost 2 bases to trimming and J lost 0 bases; unmatched junction nucleotides: 3. CDR3 length: 16 amino acids. CDR3 DNA: TGCGCCAGCAGCTTAAGTAGCGGGGGCTCCTACAATGAGCAGTTCTTC. This translates into CASSLSSGGSYNEQFF.

The chain couples TRBV6-2 or TRBV6-3 to TRBJ1-1, with D perhaps TRBD1 (6 bases). Germline V gene data show CDR1 as MNHEY and CDR2 as SVGEGT. CDR3 length: 13 amino acids. Deletions cut 5 bases from V and 11 bases from J, with 18 bases between. Written as DNA, the CDR3 is TGTGCCAGCAGTACCGGGGGGACACTCGACGCTTTCTTT. It is translated as CASSTGGTLDAFF.

The chain combines TRBV5-4 with TRBJ2-5, with 8 bases aligning to TRBD2. CDR3 length: 15 amino acids. Germline CDR1 reads SGHNT; CDR2 reads YYREEE (reference sequence). The ends lost 0 bases at V and 5 bases at J; junction bases unmatched: 6. CDR3 nucleotide sequence: TGTGCCAGCAGCTTGGTCCGGGGGGGCCTTGAGACCCAGTACTTC. Translated, it gives CASSLVRGGLETQYF.

The chain employs TRBV6-5 and TRBJ2-7; a possible D gene is TRBD2 (7 bases). With 6 bases removed from V and 3 bases from J, the gap between germline ends came to 12 bases. CDR1 MNHEY and CDR2 SVGAGI come from the germline V gene. This CDR3 is built from 13 residues. The CDR3, as DNA: TGTGCCAGCAGAGGGGGGGGCTTCTACGAGCAGTACTTC. Translating gives CASRGGGFYEQYF.

The chain is built from TRBV6-5 and TRBJ1-3, with D unresolved. The ends were cut back, 7 bases at V and 0 bases at J, with 13 bases in the middle. Germline V gene sequence: CDR1 MNHEY, CDR2 SVGAGI. The CDR3 totals 15 residues. As DNA, the CDR3 is TGTGCCAGCAACATTCCCCGTCTCTCTGGAAACACCATATATTTT. Amino acids: CASNIPRLSGNTIYF.

The chain employs TRBV7-3 and TRBJ2-5; a possible D gene is TRBD1 (6 bases). The CDR3 runs 15 residues. Per the germline V gene, CDR1 is SGHTA and CDR2 is FQGTGA. V lost 0 bases and J lost 4, with 12 bases in between. CDR3 sequence: CASSLTGGKRETQYF. DNA for the CDR3: TGTGCCAGCAGCTTAACAGGGGGTAAAAGAGAGACCCAGTACTTC.

The rearrangement links TRBV10-3 to TRBJ2-7, with 9 bases identical to TRBD1. V lost 3 bases, J lost 7 bases, and 7 bases stayed unmatched. Germline CDR1 is ENHRY and CDR2 is SYGVKD. The CDR3 consists of 14 residues. CDR3: CAISEQGAAGEQYF. The CDR3 DNA is TGTGCCATCAGTGAACAGGGGGCGGCGGGAGAGCAGTACTTC.

In this sample, this clone turned up a few times. The chain joins TRBV18 to TRBJ2-7; 8 bases line up with TRBD2. J was trimmed by 6 bases and V by 0 bases; bases with no gene match: 4. In germline, CDR1 is KGHSH, CDR2 LQKENI. This CDR3 contains 14 residues. CDR3 amino acids: CASSPPAGVPEQYF. DNA for the CDR3: TGTGCCAGCTCACCACCAGCGGGAGTCCCCGAGCAGTACTTC.

This chain joins TRBV3-1 (or the pseudogene TRBV3-2) and TRBJ2-1; 12 positions agree with TRBD2. Germline lookup yields CDR1 LGHDT and CDR2 YNNKEL (reference sequence). V lost 2 bases and J lost 9; bases outside the gene matches: 5. This CDR3 is built from 15 residues. The CDR3 reads CASSQRLAGGGEQFF. In nucleotides, the CDR3 is TGTGCCAGCAGCCAACGGCTAGCGGGGGGGGGTGAGCAGTTCTTC.

The CDR3: CSGTGGGQDEQYF. The CDR3 nucleotides read TGCAGCGGTACAGGGGGCGGTCAGGACGAGCAGTACTTC. The rearrangement joins TRBV29-1 to TRBJ2-7; 9 bases agree with TRBD1. CDR1 and CDR2 (germline): SQVTM, ANQGSEA. This CDR3 region has 13 residues. With V trimmed by 7 bases and J by 5 bases, 9 bases remained unmatched.

This sequence joins TRBV2 and TRBJ1-3; weak D call: TRBD1 (6 bases). The length of the CDR3 is 15 residues. V lost 2 bases and J 7 bases, leaving 15 bases between the germline ends. Germline V gene data show CDR1 as SNHLY and CDR2 as FYNNEI. The CDR3 loop is CASSERGTISNTIYF. DNA of the CDR3: TGTGCCAGCAGTGAAAGGGGGACAATTAGTAACACCATATATTTT. Drawing the rest from reference TRBV2 and TRBJ1-3, the complete variable domain is EPEVTQTPSHQVTQMGQEVILRCVPISNHLYFYWYRQILGQKVEFLVSFYNNEISEKSEIFDDQFSVERPDGSNFTLKIRSTKLEDSAMYFCASSERGTISNTIYFGEGSWLTVV.

This CDR3 is CASSLNTGATEAFF. The CDR3 DNA sequence: TGCGCCAGCAGCTTGAACACAGGGGCCACTGAAGCTTTCTTT. J is TRBJ1-1 and V is TRBV5-1; 7 bases match TRBD1. The germline V gene encodes CDR1 SGHRS and CDR2 YFSETQ. The trim removed 1 base at V and 4 bases at J, leaving 4 bases unmatched. The CDR3 is 14 amino acids.

This clone was observed once. V usage is TRBV6-5 and J usage is TRBJ2-2; D gene uncertain. V was clipped by 7 bases and J by 2 bases, with 11 bases between them. Per the germline V gene, CDR1 is MNHEY and CDR2 is SVGAGI. The CDR3 runs 14 residues. CDR3 sequence reads: CASIRFTNTGELFF. The CDR3 DNA is TGTGCCAGCATCCGATTTACTAACACCGGGGAGCTGTTTTTT.

V and J are TRBV5-1 and TRBJ1-2; TRBD1 matches at 7 bases. CDR1 SGHRS and CDR2 YFSETQ come from the germline V gene. V gave up 0 bases and J gave up 4 bases; unmatched junction bases: 9. CDR3 size: 16 residues. Here the CDR3 reads CASSLAGTANRYGYTF. The CDR3 nucleotides read TGCGCCAGCAGCTTGGCCGGGACAGCGAACCGCTATGGCTACACCTTC.

V usage is TRBV15 and J usage is TRBJ2-5, with a weak D call TRBD2 (5 bases). The germline CDR1 and CDR2 sequences are LNHNV and YYDKDF (reference sequence). Deletions cut 4 bases from V and 4 bases from J, with 16 bases between. The CDR3 runs 15 residues. This CDR3 is CATSTLAGVGETQYF. The DNA for the CDR3 is TGTGCCACCAGCACTCTAGCAGGAGTTGGAGAGACCCAGTACTTC. The variable domain in full, completed from reference TRBV15 and TRBJ2-5, reads DAMVIQNPRYQVTQFGKPVTLSCSQTLNHNVMYWYQQKSSQAPKLLFHYYDKDFNNEADTPDNFQSRRPNTSFCFLDIRSPGLGDTAMYLCATSTLAGVGETQYFGPGTRLLVL.

The chain couples TRBV6-1 to TRBJ2-7, with D perhaps matching TRBD1 (6 bases). The germline V gene has CDR1 MNHNS and CDR2 SASEGT. This CDR3 region has 15 residues. V lost 2 bases to trimming and J lost 0 bases, with 11 bases between them. The CDR3 bases are TGTGCCAGCAGTGAACTAGGGACACTCTCCTACGAGCAGTACTTC. Amino acid sequence: CASSELGTLSYEQYF.

The V gene is TRBV19, the J gene TRBJ2-3, with D unclear. CDR3 size: 14 residues. Deletions cut 1 base from V and 2 bases from J, with 7 bases between. The V gene's germline CDR1 is LNHDA and CDR2 SQIVND (reference sequence). This CDR3 reads CASSIAFPTDTQYF. The CDR3, as DNA: TGTGCCAGTAGTATAGCTTTCCCCACAGATACGCAGTATTTT.

This chain uses TRBV5-8 with TRBJ2-7, with TRBD1 matching over 9 bases. CDR3 size: 15 residues. With V trimmed by 4 bases and J by 5 bases, 10 bases remained unmatched. Germline loops: CDR1 SGHTS, CDR2 YDEGEE. CDR3 DNA sequence: TGTGCCAGCAGCCCAAACAGGGGGCGCTGGGACGAGCAGTACTTC. Its protein product is CASSPNRGRWDEQYF.